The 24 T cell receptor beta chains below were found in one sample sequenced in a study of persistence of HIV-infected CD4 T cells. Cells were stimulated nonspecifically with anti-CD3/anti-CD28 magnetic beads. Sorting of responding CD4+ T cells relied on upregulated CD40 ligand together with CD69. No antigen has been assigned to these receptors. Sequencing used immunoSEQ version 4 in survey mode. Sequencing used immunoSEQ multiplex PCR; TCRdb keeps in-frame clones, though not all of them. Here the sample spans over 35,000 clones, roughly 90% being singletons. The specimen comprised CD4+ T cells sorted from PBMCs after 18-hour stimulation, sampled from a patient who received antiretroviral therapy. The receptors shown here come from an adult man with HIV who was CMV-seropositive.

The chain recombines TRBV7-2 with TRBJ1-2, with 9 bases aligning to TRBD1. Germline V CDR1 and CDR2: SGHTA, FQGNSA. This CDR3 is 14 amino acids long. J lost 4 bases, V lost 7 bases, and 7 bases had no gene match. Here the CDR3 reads CASTRDREGYGYTF. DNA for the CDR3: TGTGCCAGCACCCGGGACAGGGAAGGCTATGGCTACACCTTC.

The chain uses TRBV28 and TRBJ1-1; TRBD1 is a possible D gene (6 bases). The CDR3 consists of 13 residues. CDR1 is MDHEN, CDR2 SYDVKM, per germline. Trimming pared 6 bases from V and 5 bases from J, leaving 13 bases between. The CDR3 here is CASRLTGRTEAFF. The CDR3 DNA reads TGTGCCAGCAGACTTACAGGGCGGACTGAAGCTTTCTTT.

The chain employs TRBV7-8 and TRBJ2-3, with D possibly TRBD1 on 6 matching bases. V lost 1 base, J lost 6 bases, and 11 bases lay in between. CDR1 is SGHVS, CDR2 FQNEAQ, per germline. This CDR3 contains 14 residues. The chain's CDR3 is CASSLEPRGDTQYF. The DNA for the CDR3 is TGTGCCAGCAGCTTAGAGCCGAGGGGGGATACGCAGTATTTT.

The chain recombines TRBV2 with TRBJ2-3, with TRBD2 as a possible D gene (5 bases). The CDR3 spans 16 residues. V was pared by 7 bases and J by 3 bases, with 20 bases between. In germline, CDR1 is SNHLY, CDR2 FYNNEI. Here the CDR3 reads CASTKDSRSTTDTQYF. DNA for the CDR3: TGTGCCAGCACCAAGGACTCAAGAAGCACGACAGATACGCAGTATTTT. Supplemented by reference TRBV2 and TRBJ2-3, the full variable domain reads EPEVTQTPSHQVTQMGQEVILRCVPISNHLYFYWYRQILGQKVEFLVSFYNNEISEKSEIFDDQFSVERPDGSNFTLKIRSTKLEDSAMYFCASTKDSRSTTDTQYFGPGTRLTVL.

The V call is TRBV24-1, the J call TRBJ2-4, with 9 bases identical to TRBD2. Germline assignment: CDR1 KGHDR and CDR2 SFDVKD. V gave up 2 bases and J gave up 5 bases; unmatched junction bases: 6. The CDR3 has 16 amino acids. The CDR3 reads CATSDSSAGGENIQYF. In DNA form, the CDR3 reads TGTGCCACCAGTGATTCCTCAGCGGGGGGCGAAAACATTCAGTACTTC.

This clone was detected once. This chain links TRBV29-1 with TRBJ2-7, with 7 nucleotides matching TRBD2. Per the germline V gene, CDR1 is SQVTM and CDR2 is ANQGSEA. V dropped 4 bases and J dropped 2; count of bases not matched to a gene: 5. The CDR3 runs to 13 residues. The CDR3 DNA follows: TGCAGCGTTGTCCGTGGGGGGGCCTACGAGCAGTACTTC. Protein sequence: CSVVRGGAYEQYF.

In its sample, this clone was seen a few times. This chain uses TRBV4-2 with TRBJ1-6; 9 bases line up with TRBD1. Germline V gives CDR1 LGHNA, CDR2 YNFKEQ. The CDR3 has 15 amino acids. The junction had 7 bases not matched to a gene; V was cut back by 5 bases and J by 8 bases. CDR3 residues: CASSSGTGPDSPLHF. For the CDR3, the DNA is TGTGCCAGCAGCTCTGGGACAGGGCCCGATTCACCCCTCCACTTT.

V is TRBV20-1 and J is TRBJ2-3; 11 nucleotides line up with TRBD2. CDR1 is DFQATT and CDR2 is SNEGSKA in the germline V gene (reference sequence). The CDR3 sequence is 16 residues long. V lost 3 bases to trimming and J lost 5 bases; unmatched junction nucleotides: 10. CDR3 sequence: CSASGSGGALVDTQYF. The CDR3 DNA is TGCAGTGCTAGTGGTAGCGGGGGGGCCTTAGTAGATACGCAGTATTTT.

The CDR3 loop is CATRPQGRSYNTEAFF. The CDR3 region has the DNA TGTGCCACCAGACCTCAAGGTCGCTCCTATAACACTGAAGCTTTCTTT. The chain links TRBV28 to TRBJ1-1; D remains ambiguous. The V gene's germline CDR1 is MDHEN and CDR2 SYDVKM. V was pared by 10 bases and J by 2 bases, with 23 bases between. The CDR3 is 16 amino acids.

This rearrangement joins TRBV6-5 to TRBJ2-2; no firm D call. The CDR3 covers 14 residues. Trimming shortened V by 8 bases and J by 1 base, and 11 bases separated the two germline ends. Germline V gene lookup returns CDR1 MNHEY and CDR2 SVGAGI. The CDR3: CASGSPGNTGELFF. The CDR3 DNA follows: TGTGCCAGCGGGTCGCCCGGGAACACCGGGGAGCTGTTTTTT.

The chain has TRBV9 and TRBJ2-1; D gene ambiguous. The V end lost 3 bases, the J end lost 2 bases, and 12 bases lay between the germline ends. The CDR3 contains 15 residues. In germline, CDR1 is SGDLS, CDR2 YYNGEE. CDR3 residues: CASSAAGVTYNEQFF. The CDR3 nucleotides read TGTGCCAGCAGCGCTGCAGGTGTGACCTACAATGAGCAGTTCTTC.

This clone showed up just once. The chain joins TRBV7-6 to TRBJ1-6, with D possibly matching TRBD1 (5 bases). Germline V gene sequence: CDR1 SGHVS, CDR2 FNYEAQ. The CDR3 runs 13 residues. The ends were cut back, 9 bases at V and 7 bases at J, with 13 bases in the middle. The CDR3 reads CASGGSPNSPLHF. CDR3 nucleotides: TGTGCCAGTGGGGGGTCCCCAAATTCACCCCTCCACTTT.

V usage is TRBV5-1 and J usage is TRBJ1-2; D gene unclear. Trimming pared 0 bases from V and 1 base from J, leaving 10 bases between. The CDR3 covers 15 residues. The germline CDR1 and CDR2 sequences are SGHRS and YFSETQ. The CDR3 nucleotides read TGCGCCAGCAGCTTGGGGTTTGGAGATAACTATGGCTACACCTTC. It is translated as CASSLGFGDNYGYTF.

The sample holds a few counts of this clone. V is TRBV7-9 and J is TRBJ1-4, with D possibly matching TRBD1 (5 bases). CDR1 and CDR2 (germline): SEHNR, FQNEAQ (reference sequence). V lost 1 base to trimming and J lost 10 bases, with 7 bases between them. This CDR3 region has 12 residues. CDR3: CASSLDGGKLFF. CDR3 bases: TGTGCCAGCAGCTTAGACGGGGGAAAACTGTTTTTT.

CDR3 region: CASAPGGVLAGNTIYF. The CDR3 nucleotides read TGTGCCAGCGCTCCGGGAGGGGTCCTCGCTGGAAACACCATATATTTT. The chain links TRBV5-5 to TRBJ1-3, with D possibly being TRBD1 (5 bases). In germline, CDR1 is SGHKS, CDR2 YYEKEE (reference sequence). V lost 7 bases to trimming and J lost 2 bases, with 19 bases between them. CDR3 length: 16 amino acids. The full variable domain, with the rest looked up from reference TRBV5-5 and TRBJ1-3, is DAGVTQSPTHLIKTRGQQVTLRCSPISGHKSVSWYQQVLGQGPQFIFQYYEKEERGRGNFPDRFSARQFPNYSSELNVNALLLGDSALYLCASAPGGVLAGNTIYFGEGSWLTVV.

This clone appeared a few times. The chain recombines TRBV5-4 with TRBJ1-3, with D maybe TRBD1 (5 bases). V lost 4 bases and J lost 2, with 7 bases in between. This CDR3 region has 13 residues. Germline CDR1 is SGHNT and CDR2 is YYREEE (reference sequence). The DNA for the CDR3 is TGTGCCAGCAGCCGGGACGCTGGAAACACCATATATTTT. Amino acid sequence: CASSRDAGNTIYF.

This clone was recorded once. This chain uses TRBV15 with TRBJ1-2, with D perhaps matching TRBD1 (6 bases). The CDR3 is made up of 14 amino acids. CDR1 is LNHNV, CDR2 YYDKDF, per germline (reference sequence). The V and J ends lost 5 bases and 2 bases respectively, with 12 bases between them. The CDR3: CATSPVDRNYGYTF. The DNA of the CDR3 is TGTGCCACCAGCCCCGTTGACAGGAACTATGGCTACACCTTC.

The CDR3 region has the DNA TGTGCCAGCAGCCAATTTCGGACAACCCTTTCGTTGACTGAAGCTTTCTTT. Protein sequence: CASSQFRTTLSLTEAFF. The chain carries TRBV14 and TRBJ1-1; tentatively, D is TRBD1 (5 bases). The CDR3 has 17 residues. CDR1 SGHDN and CDR2 FVKESK come from the germline V gene. V was pared by 2 bases and J by 5 bases, with 21 bases between.

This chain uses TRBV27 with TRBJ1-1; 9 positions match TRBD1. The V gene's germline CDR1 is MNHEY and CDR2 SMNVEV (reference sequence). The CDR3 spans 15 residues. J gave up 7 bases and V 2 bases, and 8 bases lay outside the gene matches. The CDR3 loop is CASSLQTGGRGEAFF. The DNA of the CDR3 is TGTGCCAGCAGTTTACAAACAGGGGGCAGGGGTGAAGCTTTCTTT.

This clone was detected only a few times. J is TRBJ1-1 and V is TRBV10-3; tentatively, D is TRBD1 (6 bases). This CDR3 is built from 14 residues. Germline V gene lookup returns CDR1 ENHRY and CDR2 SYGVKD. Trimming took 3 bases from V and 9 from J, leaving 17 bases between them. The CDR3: CAISERGAQGKAFF. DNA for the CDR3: TGTGCCATCAGTGAAAGGGGGGCGCAGGGAAAAGCTTTCTTT.

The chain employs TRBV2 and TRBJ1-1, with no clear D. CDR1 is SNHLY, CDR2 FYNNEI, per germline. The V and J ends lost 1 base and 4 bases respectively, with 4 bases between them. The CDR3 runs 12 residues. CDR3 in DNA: TGTGCCAGCAGTGAAGAGGGCACTGAAGCTTTCTTT. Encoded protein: CASSEEGTEAFF. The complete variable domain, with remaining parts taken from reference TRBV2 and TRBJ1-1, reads EPEVTQTPSHQVTQMGQEVILRCVPISNHLYFYWYRQILGQKVEFLVSFYNNEISEKSEIFDDQFSVERPDGSNFTLKIRSTKLEDSAMYFCASSEEGTEAFFGQGTRLTVV.

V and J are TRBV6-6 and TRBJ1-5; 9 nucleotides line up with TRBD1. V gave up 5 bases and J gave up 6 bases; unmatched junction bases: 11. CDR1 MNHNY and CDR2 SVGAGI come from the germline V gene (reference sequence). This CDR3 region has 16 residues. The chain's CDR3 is CASSKSGTGIGQPQHF. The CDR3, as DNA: TGTGCCAGCAGTAAATCCGGGACAGGGATTGGTCAGCCCCAGCATTTT.

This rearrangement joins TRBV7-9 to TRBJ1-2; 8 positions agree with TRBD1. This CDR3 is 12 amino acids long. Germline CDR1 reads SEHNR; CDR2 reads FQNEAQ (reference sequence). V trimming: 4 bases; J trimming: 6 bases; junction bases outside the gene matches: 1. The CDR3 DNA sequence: TGTGCCAGCAGCTCGACAGGGGATGGCTACACCTTC. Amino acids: CASSSTGDGYTF.

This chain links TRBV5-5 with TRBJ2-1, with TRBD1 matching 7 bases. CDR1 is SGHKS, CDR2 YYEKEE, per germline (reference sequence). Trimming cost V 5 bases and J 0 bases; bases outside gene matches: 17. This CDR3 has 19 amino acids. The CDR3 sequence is CASSYPGQLTGLSYNEQFF. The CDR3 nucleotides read TGTGCCAGCAGTTATCCGGGACAGCTGACCGGACTCTCCTACAATGAGCAGTTCTTC.